This entry is about one T cell receptor (beta chain). Deletions cut 3 bases from V and 10 bases from J, with 15 bases between. CDR1 GTSNPN and CDR2 SVGIG come from the germline V gene (reference sequence). This CDR3 is built from 13 residues. Generated by immunoSEQ multiplex PCR, the TCRdb table keeps only in-frame clones and is missing some. The sample gives more than 250,000 clones, roughly 88% of which show up once; more than 0.95% is in the top ten. The sample comes from a study of blood T cell repertoires in COVID-19. The chain joins TRBV30 to TRBJ1-4, with D maybe TRBD1 (6 bases). This TCR was sampled from a woman between 40 and 55 years old with acute COVID-19. The sample consisted of PBMCs or T cells enriched from blood (not recorded which). The CDR3 loop reads CAWSLVGDIKLFF. For the CDR3, the DNA is TGTGCCTGGAGCCTCGTCGGGGACATAAAACTGTTTTTT.